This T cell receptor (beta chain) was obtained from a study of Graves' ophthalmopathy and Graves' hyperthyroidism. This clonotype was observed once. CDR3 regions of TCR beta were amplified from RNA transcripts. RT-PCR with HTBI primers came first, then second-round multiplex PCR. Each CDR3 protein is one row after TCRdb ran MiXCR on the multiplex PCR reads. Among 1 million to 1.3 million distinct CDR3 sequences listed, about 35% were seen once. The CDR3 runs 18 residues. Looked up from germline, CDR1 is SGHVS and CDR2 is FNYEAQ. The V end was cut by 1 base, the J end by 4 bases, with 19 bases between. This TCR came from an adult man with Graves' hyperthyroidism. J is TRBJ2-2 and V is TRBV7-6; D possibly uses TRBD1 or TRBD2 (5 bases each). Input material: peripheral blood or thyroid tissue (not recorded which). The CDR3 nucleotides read TGTGCCAGCAGCTTAGGGCAGGGAAGCCTACTAGGCACCGGGGAGCTGTTTTTT. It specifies CASSLGQGSLLGTGELFF.